This T cell receptor beta chain was obtained from a study of shared clonotypes between healthy human individuals. CDR3 length: 16 residues. Trimming left V 1 base short and J 7 bases short, with 19 bases between. The germline CDR1 and CDR2 sequences are SGHTA and FQGNSA. Concerning this clone: What it binds is not known.

Study-wide findings and caveats: Sharing across four donors was highest in naive CD4 (around 5%) and lowest in memory CD8 (roughly 0.4%). Richness estimates generally favored naive over memory subsets. Specimens sampled were limited to blood, with tissue repertoires likely differing.

The assay was immunoSEQ multiplex PCR, and TCRdb's table has in-frame clones only and misses some. The profile shows about 980,000 clones, 76% of them singletons. The origin of this receptor is a man aged 18 to 35 in good health. The chain couples TRBV7-2 to TRBJ1-1, with D perhaps matching TRBD1 (5 bases). The specimen was memory CD4+ T cells sorted from blood. Subset denoted: CD45RA-negative fraction. The CDR3 nucleotides read TGTGCCAGCAGCTTAGTCGCAGGGCCCATGTCCGTTGAAGCTTTCTTT. Translating gives CASSLVAGPMSVEAFF.